These T cell receptor beta chains were read from a single sample in a study of T cells after somatic rescue of genetic block. Method: immunoSEQ multiplex PCR; TCRdb's copy keeps in-frame clones and lacks some. The sample consists of roughly 58,000 clones, roughly 96% of them appearing once. Sequences were obtained from peripheral blood mononuclear cells (PBMCs). These receptors originate from a child less than two years old. The CDR3 runs from the conserved cysteine through the conserved F or W. The order of the fields is clone size, J gene, D gene, V gene, CDR3 protein, CDR3 DNA. The D gene is left open where the match is weak. Clone size is not always given. Where it is, it says once, few, many or a class for expanded clones.

size: -; J: TRBJ2-3; D: -; V: TRBV7-9; CDR3: CASSPDWRDTQYF; DNA: TGTGCCAGCAGTCCCGACTGGAGGGATACGCAGTATTTT
size: once; J: TRBJ2-5; D: TRBD2; V: TRBV4-3; CDR3: CASSPALAGRETQYF; DNA: TGCGCCAGCAGCCCCGCACTAGCGGGAAGAGAGACCCAGTACTTC
size: -; J: TRBJ2-5; D: TRBD2; V: TRBV4-1; CDR3: CASSQTSGRETQYF; DNA: TGCGCCAGCAGCCAAACTAGCGGGAGAGAGACCCAGTACTTC
size: -; J: TRBJ2-7; D: -; V: TRBV19; CDR3: CASIGQTYEQYF; DNA: TGTGCCAGCATAGGACAAACCTACGAGCAGTACTTC
size: once; J: TRBJ2-3; D: TRBD2; V: TRBV6-1; CDR3: CASSEALAGTDTQYF; DNA: TGTGCCAGCAGTGAAGCACTAGCGGGCACAGATACGCAGTATTTT
size: -; J: TRBJ2-2; D: TRBD2; V: TRBV19; CDR3: CASQRLAGASGTGELFF; DNA: TGTGCCAGTCAACGACTAGCGGGGGCTAGTGGCACCGGGGAGCTGTTTTTT
size: once; J: TRBJ2-1; D: -; V: TRBV27; CDR3: CATLARPYNEQFF; DNA: TGTGCCACCCTAGCGCGCCCCTACAATGAGCAGTTCTTC
size: -; J: TRBJ2-7; D: TRBD2; V: TRBV11-2; CDR3: CASSSTSGKGDYEQYF; DNA: TGTGCCAGCAGCTCCACTAGCGGAAAGGGGGACTACGAGCAGTACTTC
size: once; J: TRBJ2-1; D: -; V: TRBV27; CDR3: CASGTYYNEQFF; DNA: TGTGCCTCCGGGACTTACTACAATGAGCAGTTCTTC
size: -; J: TRBJ2-7; D: -; V: TRBV2; CDR3: CASRGTRSSYEQYF; DNA: TGTGCCAGCAGGGGGACAAGGAGCTCCTACGAGCAGTACTTC
size: -; J: TRBJ1-1; D: -; V: TRBV6-5; CDR3: CASSYGPNTEAFF; DNA: TGTGCCAGCAGTTACGGGCCAAACACTGAAGCTTTCTTT
size: -; J: TRBJ2-3; D: TRBD2; V: TRBV9; CDR3: CASSRTSGGTDTQYF; DNA: TGTGCCAGCAGTCGGACTAGCGGGGGCACAGATACGCAGTATTTT
size: -; J: TRBJ2-2; D: -; V: TRBV7-3; CDR3: CASSFFGSAGELFF; DNA: TGTGCCAGCAGCTTCTTCGGGAGCGCCGGGGAGCTGTTTTTT
size: -; J: TRBJ1-5; D: TRBD1; V: TRBV2; CDR3: CASSLAPGQGATSNQPQHF; DNA: TGTGCCAGCTCCCTGGCCCCGGGACAGGGGGCGACCAGCAATCAGCCCCAGCATTTT
size: -; J: TRBJ1-1; D: -; V: TRBV7-9; CDR3: CASSLVGYTEAFF; DNA: TGTGCCAGCAGCTTAGTCGGTTACACTGAAGCTTTCTTT
size: few; J: TRBJ1-5; D: -; V: TRBV7-9; CDR3: CASSLEGQPQHF; DNA: TGTGCCAGCAGCTTAGAAGGTCAGCCCCAGCATTTT
size: -; J: TRBJ1-2; D: TRBD1; V: TRBV28; CDR3: CASSLYRGHGYTF; DNA: TGTGCCAGCAGTTTATACAGGGGGCACGGCTACACCTTC
size: once; J: TRBJ1-2; D: -; V: TRBV28; CDR3: CASSFRRGAGIYGYTF; DNA: TGTGCCAGCAGTTTTAGGAGGGGCGCGGGTATCTATGGCTACACCTTC
size: -; J: TRBJ2-7; D: TRBD2; V: TRBV4-2; CDR3: CASISGGGDSYEQYF; DNA: TGTGCCAGCATCTCCGGGGGGGGAGACTCCTACGAGCAGTACTTC
size: -; J: TRBJ2-3; D: TRBD2; V: TRBV7-2; CDR3: CASSLAGGPPDTQYF; DNA: TGTGCCAGCAGCTTAGCGGGAGGGCCACCAGATACGCAGTATTTT
size: -; J: TRBJ2-2; D: TRBD2; V: TRBV29-1; CDR3: CSVEIGAGANTGELFF; DNA: TGCAGCGTTGAAATCGGGGCGGGAGCCAACACCGGGGAGCTGTTTTTT
size: -; J: TRBJ1-5; D: -; V: TRBV19; CDR3: CASSIVMGGNQPQHF; DNA: TGTGCCAGTAGTATAGTAATGGGGGGGAATCAGCCCCAGCATTTT
size: -; J: TRBJ2-3; D: TRBD2; V: TRBV4-3; CDR3: CASSLLSGGSTDTQYF; DNA: TGCGCCAGCAGCCTCCTTAGCGGGGGGTCCACAGATACGCAGTATTTT
size: -; J: TRBJ2-5; D: -; V: TRBV4-1; CDR3: CASSQERLTSAAQYF; DNA: TGCGCCAGCAGCCAAGAGCGTCTGACCTCCGCGGCCCAGTACTTC
size: -; J: TRBJ2-1; D: TRBD2; V: TRBV18; CDR3: CASSPPSSGAYNEQFF; DNA: TGTGCCAGCTCACCACCTTCTAGCGGGGCTTACAATGAGCAGTTCTTC
size: -; J: TRBJ2-3; D: TRBD2; V: TRBV6-6; CDR3: CASSSSGSTDTQYF; DNA: TGTGCCAGCAGTTCTAGCGGGAGCACAGATACGCAGTATTTT
size: -; J: TRBJ1-2; D: -; V: TRBV19; CDR3: CASSIGQAYGYTF; DNA: TGTGCCAGTAGTATTGGCCAGGCTTATGGCTACACCTTC
size: -; J: TRBJ2-2; D: TRBD2; V: TRBV30; CDR3: CAWSVSGRANTGELFF; DNA: TGTGCCTGGAGTGTGAGCGGGAGGGCGAACACCGGGGAGCTGTTTTTT
size: -; J: TRBJ1-1; D: -; V: TRBV21-1; CDR3: CASSKGQGTEAFF; DNA: TGTGCCAGCAGCAAAGGACAGGGCACTGAAGCTTTCTTT
size: once; J: TRBJ2-7; D: -; V: TRBV4-1; CDR3: CASSQAFGEYEQYF; DNA: TGCGCCAGCAGCCAAGCATTTGGGGAGTACGAGCAGTACTTC